This TCR beta chain appears in the sequencing data of a study of human T cells and chemical hapten exposure listed by TCRdb under 2021. Regarding the study in general: For sensitization, 2% DPC in acetone was applied to a 2 cm by 2 cm area of upper inner arm skin. Throughout the approximately 24-week study period, patients were also given weekly therapeutic DPC doses on the scalp. Patch tests used Finn chambers with 0.01% DPC on the upper back, scored after 6 days by International Contact Dermatitis Research Group standards. The patient cohort, mostly female, included alopecia areata with under or over 50% scalp involvement, alopecia totalis and alopecia universalis. Libraries were pooled for sequencing, and per-sample TCR yields varied mainly because of small differences in library volumes within the pool. In alopecia patients, the study followed how the peripheral blood TCR repertoire changed in vivo over primary and secondary sensitization to diphenylcyclopropenone (DPC), a hapten. Blood was sampled from patients pre-sensitization (week 0) and at 2, 6 and about 24 weeks after DPC sensitization. For TCR sequencing, blood came from some 31 alopecia patients at anywhere from one to four time points (pre-sensitization, 2, 6 and 24 weeks). Summary of the overall study and its limitations: Expanded TCRs formed significantly more large CDR3 similarity clusters than pre-sensitization or healthy control sets, consistent with antigen-driven responses. Alopecia, a presumed autoimmune disease, was present in all patients, so the immune response of the patients might differ from that of healthy individuals. Patch test score correlated positively with the number of PT1 expanded TCRs, reaching significance at thresholds 8, 16 and 32 but not at 4. Repeated subsampling changed both the strength of the expansion versus patch-test correlation and the threshold at which that correlation became significant. DPC sensitization did not change how many TCRs were above 1 in 1000 frequency, and no evidence was found of alterations in global repertoire structure.

What this sample's time point label stands for: patch test 1, 2 weeks after DPC sensitization. Reading the label with the study, this specimen's treatment or condition is: therapeutic diphenylcyclopropenone sensitization with weekly scalp DPC. At every patch-test visit, the blood draw took place before the patch test was put on. Eligible patients were aged 18 to 70, diagnosed with alopecia, deemed suitable for DPC therapy, and excluded if pregnant. Total RNA was isolated from unfractionated whole blood collected in Tempus Blood RNA tubes. Notes on this clonotype: It has no known antigen specificity. No much larger clone exists at a distance of one base, and base qualities are not known.

Libraries were built with RACE. Sequencing took place on a NextSeq 500. Library preparation attached unique molecular identifiers to individual cDNA molecules for quantitative, reproducible TCR counting. For every blood RNA sample, sequencing covered both the TCR alpha and TCR beta chains. The authors' pipeline ran thus. A median of roughly 100,000 TCRs per sample was observed, with a range of about 23,224 to 690,600. The Decombinator software suite was used to annotate the V, J and CDR3 of the TCR reads. Every sample was subsampled to the same number of TCRs (28,000) for the PS versus PT1 abundance plots. Expanded TCRs were defined as absent before sensitization and observed at least eight times at the 2-week time point. Using fastp trimming at Q25 and MiXCR clonotype assembly, TCRdb reanalyzed the public sequencing data and kept in-frame beta chains. Under each unique CDR3 protein, matching rows form one entry showing the most common genes and DNA. Here the V and J calls rest on TCRdb's processing, not on the authors' analysis. A total of under 130,000 distinct CDR3 sequences appear in this sample, 11% of them only once. The top ten constitute under 4.5% of the sample.

The clonotype comes from a woman in her thirties or forties with alopecia areata. Some clones in this sample may be carry-over from other donors' samples. This material consisted of whole blood, taken in connection with sensitization to the hapten diphenylcyclopropenone (DPC).

This receptor carries the CDR3 CSAMRGARPEQFF. The base sequence is TGCAGTGCTATGAGGGGGGCCCGGCCTGAGCAGTTCTTC. The V and J genes are TRBV20-1 and TRBJ2-1, with the D gene tentatively TRBD1 or TRBD2, based on 6 matching bases in each. The germline V gene (reference sequence) provides CDR1 DFQATT and CDR2 SNEGSKA. The V end loses 4 bases and the J end loses 9 bases, and a stretch of 16 bases separates them. Spanning cysteine to phenylalanine, the CDR3 consists of 13 amino acids. Just CDR3 DNA is preserved here, 39 bases in frame from base 1.